This TCR beta chain was captured in a study of blood T cells in healthy people across ages. About the research overall: Using template switching, researchers captured about one barcoded beta molecule for each two T cells.

This clonotype was picked up many times. A second about 7 to 11 cycle PCR used barcoded and J-beta primers. Each of the cDNA molecules was tagged by a template-switch adaptor with 12 random nucleotides. Every individual sample yielded 2.5 million or more paired-end reads (each containing CDR3). TCRdb passed the 5' RACE reads through MiXCR, listing each CDR3 protein once. This sample yields fewer than 800,000 distinct CDR3 sequences, of which 32% are seen a single time; approximately 15% belongs to the top ten. Individuals who donated were healthy Caucasians from Russia aged about 6 to 100. Material for sequencing was blood. This receptor was taken from an elderly woman in good health.

The CDR3 loop is CASSPPSRDEQYF. In nucleotides, the CDR3 is TGTGCCAGCAGCCCGCCGAGTAGGGACGAGCAGTACTTC. The chain couples TRBV7-9 to TRBJ2-7, with unresolved D. The CDR3 extends over 13 amino acids. Trimming stripped 5 bases from V and 5 bases from J, with 13 bases between. The germline CDR1 and CDR2 sequences are SEHNR and FQNEAQ (reference sequence).